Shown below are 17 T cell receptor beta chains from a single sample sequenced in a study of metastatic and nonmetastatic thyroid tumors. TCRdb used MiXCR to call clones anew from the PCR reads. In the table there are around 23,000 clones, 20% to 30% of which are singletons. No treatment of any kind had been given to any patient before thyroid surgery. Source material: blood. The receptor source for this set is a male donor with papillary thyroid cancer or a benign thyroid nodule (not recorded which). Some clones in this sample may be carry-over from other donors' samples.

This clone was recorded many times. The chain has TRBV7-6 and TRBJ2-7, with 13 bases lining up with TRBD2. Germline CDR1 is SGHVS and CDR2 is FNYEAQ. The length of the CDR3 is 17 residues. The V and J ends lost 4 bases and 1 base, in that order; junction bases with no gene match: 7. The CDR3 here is CASSSGTSGRGSYEQYF. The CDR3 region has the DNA TGTGCCAGCAGCTCAGGAACTAGCGGGAGGGGGTCCTACGAGCAGTACTTC.

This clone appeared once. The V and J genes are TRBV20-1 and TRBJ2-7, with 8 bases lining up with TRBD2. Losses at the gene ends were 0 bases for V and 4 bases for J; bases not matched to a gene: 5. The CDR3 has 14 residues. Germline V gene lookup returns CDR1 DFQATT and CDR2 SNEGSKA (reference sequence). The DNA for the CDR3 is TGCAGTGCTAGAGATTGGCGGGAGGCTTACGAGCAGTACTTC. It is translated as CSARDWREAYEQYF.

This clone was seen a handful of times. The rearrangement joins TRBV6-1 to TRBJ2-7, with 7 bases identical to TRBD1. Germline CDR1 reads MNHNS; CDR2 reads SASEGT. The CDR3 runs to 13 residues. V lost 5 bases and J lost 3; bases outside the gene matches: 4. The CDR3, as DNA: TGTGCCAGCAGTCGGGACAGCTACTACGAGCAGTACTTC. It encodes CASSRDSYYEQYF.

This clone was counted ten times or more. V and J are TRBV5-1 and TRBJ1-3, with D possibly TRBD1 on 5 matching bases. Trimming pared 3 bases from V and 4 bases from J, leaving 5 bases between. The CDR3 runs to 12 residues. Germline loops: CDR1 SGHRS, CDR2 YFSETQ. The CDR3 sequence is CASSWDGNTIYF. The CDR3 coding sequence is TGCGCCAGCAGCTGGGACGGAAACACCATATATTTT.

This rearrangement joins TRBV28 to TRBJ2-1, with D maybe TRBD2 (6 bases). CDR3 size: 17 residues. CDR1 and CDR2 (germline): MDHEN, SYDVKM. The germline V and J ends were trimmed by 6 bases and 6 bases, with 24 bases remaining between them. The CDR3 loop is CASSAGRGTPSSNEQFF. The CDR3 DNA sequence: TGTGCCAGCAGCGCTGGTCGGGGGACCCCTAGCTCCAATGAGCAGTTCTTC. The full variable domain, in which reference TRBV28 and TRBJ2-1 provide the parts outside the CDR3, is DVKVTQSSRYLVKRTGEKVFLECVQDMDHENMFWYRQDPGLGLRLIYFSYDVKMKEKGDIPEGYSVSREKKERFSLILESASTNQTSMYLCASSAGRGTPSSNEQFFGPGTRLTVL.

CDR3 bases: TGTGCCAGCAGCGCTCAGACAGGGCTGAACACTGAAGCTTTCTTT. Protein product: CASSAQTGLNTEAFF. V gene TRBV7-3 combines with J gene TRBJ1-1; TRBD1 aligns across 7 bases. The germline gives CDR1 SGHTA, CDR2 FQGTGA. V was pared by 5 bases and J by 0 bases, with 6 bases of the junction left unmatched. This CDR3 spans 15 amino acids. Combining the CDR3 with reference TRBV7-3 and TRBJ1-1 gives the whole variable domain GAGVSQTPSNKVTEKGKYVELRCDPISGHTALYWYRQSLGQGPEFLIYFQGTGAADDSGLPNDRFFAVRPEGSVSTLKIQRTERGDSAVYLCASSAQTGLNTEAFFGQGTRLTVV.

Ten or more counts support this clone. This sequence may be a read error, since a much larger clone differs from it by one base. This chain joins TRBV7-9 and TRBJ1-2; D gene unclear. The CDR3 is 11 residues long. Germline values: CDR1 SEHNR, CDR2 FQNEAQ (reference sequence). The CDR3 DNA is TGTGCCAGCAACGTAGACTATGGCCACACCTTC. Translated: CASNVDYGHTF.

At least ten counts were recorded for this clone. As DNA, the CDR3 is TGTGCCAGCTCAATCAACAGGGGAGACACTGAAGCTTTCTTT. It is translated as CASSINRGDTEAFF. V and J are TRBV18 and TRBJ1-1, with TRBD1 identical over 7 bases. Germline V CDR1 and CDR2: KGHSH, LQKENI. The CDR3 totals 14 residues. Trimming removed 5 bases from V and 3 bases from J; junction bases left unmatched: 6.

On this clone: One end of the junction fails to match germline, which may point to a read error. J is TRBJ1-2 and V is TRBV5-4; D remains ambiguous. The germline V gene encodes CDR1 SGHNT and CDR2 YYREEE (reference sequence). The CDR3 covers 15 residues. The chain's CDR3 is CVSSSPEKGYFGYTF. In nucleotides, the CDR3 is TGTGTCAGCAGCTCCCCCGAGAAAGGGTATTTTGGCTACACCTTC. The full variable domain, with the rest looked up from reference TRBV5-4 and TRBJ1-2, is ETGVTQSPTHLIKTRGQQVTLRCSSQSGHNTVSWYQQALGQGPQFIFQYYREEENGRGNFPPRFSGLQFPNYSSELNVNALELDDSALYLCVSSSPEKGYFGYTFGSGTRLTVV.

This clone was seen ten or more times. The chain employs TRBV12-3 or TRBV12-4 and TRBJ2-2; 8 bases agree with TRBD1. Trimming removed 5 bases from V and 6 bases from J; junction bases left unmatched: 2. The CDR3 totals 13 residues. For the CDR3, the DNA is TGTGCCAGCAGTCCGACAGGGGCCGGGGAGCTGTTTTTT. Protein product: CASSPTGAGELFF.

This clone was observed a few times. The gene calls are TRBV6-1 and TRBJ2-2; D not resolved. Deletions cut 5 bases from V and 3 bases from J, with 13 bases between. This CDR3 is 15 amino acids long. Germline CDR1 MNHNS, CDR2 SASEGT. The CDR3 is CASSPCVADTGELFF. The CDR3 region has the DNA TGTGCCAGCAGTCCCTGTGTCGCAGACACCGGGGAGCTGTTTTTT.

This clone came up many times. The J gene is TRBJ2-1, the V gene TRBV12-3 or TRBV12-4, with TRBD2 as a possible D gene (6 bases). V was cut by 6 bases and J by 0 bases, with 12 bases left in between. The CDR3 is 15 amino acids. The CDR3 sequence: CASSEDYLSYNEQFF. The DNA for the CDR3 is TGTGCCAGCAGCGAGGACTATCTCTCCTACAATGAGCAGTTCTTC.

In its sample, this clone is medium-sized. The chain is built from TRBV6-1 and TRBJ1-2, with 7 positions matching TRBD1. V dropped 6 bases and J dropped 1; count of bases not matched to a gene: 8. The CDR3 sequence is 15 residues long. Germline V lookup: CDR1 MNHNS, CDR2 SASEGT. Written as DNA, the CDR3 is TGTGCCAGCAGGGGGACCGGGACAGATAACTATGGCTACACCTTC. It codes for CASRGTGTDNYGYTF.

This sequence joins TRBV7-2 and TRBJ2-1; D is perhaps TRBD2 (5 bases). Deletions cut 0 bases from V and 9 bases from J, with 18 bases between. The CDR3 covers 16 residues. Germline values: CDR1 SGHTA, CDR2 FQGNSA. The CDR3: CASSLAPRVRAREQFF. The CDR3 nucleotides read TGTGCCAGCAGCTTAGCCCCCCGCGTGAGGGCGCGTGAGCAGTTCTTC.

The CDR3: CSARGLAEYNEQFF. The CDR3 nucleotides are TGCAGTGCTAGAGGACTAGCGGAATACAATGAGCAGTTCTTC. V and J are TRBV20-1 and TRBJ2-1; TRBD2 matches at 9 bases. Unmatched junction bases numbered 2, after V lost 1 base and J lost 4 bases. CDR3 length equals 14 residues. Germline V CDR1 and CDR2: DFQATT, SNEGSKA (reference sequence).

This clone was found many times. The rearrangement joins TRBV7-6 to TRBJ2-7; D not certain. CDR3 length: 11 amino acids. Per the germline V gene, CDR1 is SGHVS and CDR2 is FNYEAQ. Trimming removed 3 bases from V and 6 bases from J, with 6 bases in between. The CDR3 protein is CASSFGGEQYF. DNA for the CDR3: TGTGCCAGCAGCTTTGGTGGCGAGCAGTACTTC.

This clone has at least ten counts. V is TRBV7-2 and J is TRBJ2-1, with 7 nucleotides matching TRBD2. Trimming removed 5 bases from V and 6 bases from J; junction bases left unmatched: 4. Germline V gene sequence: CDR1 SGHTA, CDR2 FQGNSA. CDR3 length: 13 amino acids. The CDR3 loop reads CASSPRLANEQFF. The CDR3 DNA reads TGTGCCAGCAGCCCCCGACTAGCCAATGAGCAGTTCTTC.